The source of this T cell receptor (beta chain) is a study of T cell responses to AZD1222 COVID-19 vaccine. This clone was observed a few times. TCRdb's table, derived via immunoSEQ multiplex PCR, lists solely in-frame clones and lacks some. The data hold approximately 180,000 clones, with approximately 90% observed a single time. The clonotype comes from an adult who received the AZD1222 COVID-19 vaccine. The source was peripheral blood, collected 28 days after the second AZD1222 dose.

The CDR3 nucleotides read TGTGCCAGCAGCCATGACAGAAATAGCAATCAGCCCCAGCATTTT. It encodes CASSHDRNSNQPQHF. This chain connects TRBV6-8 to TRBJ1-5; tentative D call: TRBD1 (5 bases). CDR3 length: 15 residues. The V end lost 6 bases, the J end lost 0 bases, and 12 bases lay between the germline ends. The germline V gene has CDR1 MNHGY and CDR2 SAAAGT.